The 19 T cell receptor beta chains below were found in one sample sequenced in a study of blood T cell repertoires in COVID-19. Data came from immunoSEQ multiplex PCR; TCRdb stores just in-frame clones and leaves some out. The sample carries some 70,000 clones, about 90% recorded once. Material for sequencing was peripheral blood. Every receptor here comes from a man aged 40-49 years with COVID-19, enrolled during active disease.

Written as DNA, the CDR3 is TGTGCCATCAGTTTGGGACAGGGGAGCAATCAGCCCCAGCATTTT. It translates to CAISLGQGSNQPQHF. The gene calls are TRBV10-3 and TRBJ1-5; TRBD1 aligns across 10 bases. Per germline, CDR1 ENHRY and CDR2 SYGVKD. Unmatched junction bases numbered 2, after V lost 5 bases and J lost 1 base. There are 15 residues in the CDR3.

V gene TRBV15 combines with J gene TRBJ1-5; weak D call: TRBD1 (6 bases). The V end was cut by 3 bases, the J end by 4 bases, with 13 bases between. Germline CDR1 is LNHNV and CDR2 is YYDKDF (reference sequence). This CDR3 has 15 amino acids. This CDR3 is CATSSYGQINQPQHF. CDR3 DNA: TGTGCCACCAGCAGTTACGGACAGATAAATCAGCCCCAGCATTTT.

This clone was counted a few times. At the DNA level, this CDR3 is encoded by other sequences in the same sample as well. The chain recombines TRBV5-1 with TRBJ1-2, with 9 bases lining up with TRBD1. Germline CDR1 SGHRS, CDR2 YFSETQ. The CDR3 sequence is 13 residues long. Trimming cost V 0 bases and J 8 bases; bases outside gene matches: 2. The CDR3 nucleotides read TGCGCCAGCAGCTTGGGGGACAGGGTCGGCTACACCTTC. This gives the protein CASSLGDRVGYTF. Using reference TRBV5-1 and TRBJ1-2 for the parts outside the CDR3, the full variable domain is KAGVTQTPRYLIKTRGQQVTLSCSPISGHRSVSWYQQTPGQGLQFLFEYFSETQRNKGNFPGRFSGRQFSNSRSEMNVSTLELGDSALYLCASSLGDRVGYTFGSGTRLTVV.

This clone was seen just once. The chain recombines TRBV9 with TRBJ2-3; TRBD2 is a possible D gene (5 bases). CDR3 length: 16 amino acids. V was shortened by 0 bases and J by 0 bases, with 11 bases between the two germline ends. The germline V gene encodes CDR1 SGDLS and CDR2 YYNGEE. CDR3 sequence reads: CASSVAGRTSTDTQYF. CDR3 coding DNA: TGTGCCAGCAGCGTAGCGGGGAGAACTAGCACAGATACGCAGTATTTT. The variable domain in full, with the rest retrieved from reference TRBV9 and TRBJ2-3, is DSGVTQTPKHLITATGQRVTLRCSPRSGDLSVYWYQQSLDQGLQFLIQYYNGEERAKGNILERFSAQQFPDLHSELNLSSLELGDSALYFCASSVAGRTSTDTQYFGPGTRLTVL.

V gene TRBV9 combines with J gene TRBJ2-3, with TRBD2 matching over 7 bases. CDR3 length equals 16 residues. Germline CDR1 reads SGDLS; CDR2 reads YYNGEE. After removal of 1 base from V and 5 bases from J, the junction contained 10 bases not matched to a gene. Here the CDR3 reads CASSVQWGGNLDTQYF. The CDR3 DNA sequence: TGTGCCAGCAGCGTACAGTGGGGGGGGAATTTAGATACGCAGTATTTT.

This chain joins TRBV3-1 (or the pseudogene TRBV3-2) and TRBJ1-4; 7 bases align to TRBD1. Germline CDR1 is LGHDT and CDR2 is YNNKEL (reference sequence). CDR3 length: 15 amino acids. The ends lost 3 bases at V and 8 bases at J; junction bases unmatched: 9. CDR3 in amino acids: CASSQGGDSWEKLFF. The CDR3 DNA reads TGTGCCAGCAGCCAGGGCGGGGACAGCTGGGAAAAACTGTTTTTT.

This clone was seen once. The CDR3 nucleotides read TGTGCCAGCAGCCAGGGGACTAGTTCGGCGCAGTATTTT. This codes for CASSQGTSSAQYF. The rearrangement links TRBV3-1 (or the pseudogene TRBV3-2) to TRBJ2-3; 8 bases are shared with TRBD2. CDR1 is LGHDT, CDR2 YNNKEL, per germline (reference sequence). V gave up 3 bases and J gave up 10 bases; unmatched junction bases: 6. CDR3 length: 13 amino acids.

This clone was counted a single time. J is TRBJ2-3 and V is TRBV6-6; tentative D call: TRBD2 (7 bases). The CDR3 extends over 15 amino acids. The V end lost 7 bases, the J end lost 7 bases, and 21 bases lay between the germline ends. Germline V gives CDR1 MNHNY, CDR2 SVGAGI (reference sequence). CDR3 region: CASNEGGLFLHTQYF. In nucleotides, the CDR3 is TGTGCCAGCAACGAGGGGGGGCTGTTCTTACATACGCAGTATTTT.

The CDR3 DNA follows: TGTGCCAGCGTCGACATGGGAAACACCATATATTTT. Its translation is CASVDMGNTIYF. The chain uses TRBV6-5 and TRBJ1-3, with unresolved D. The CDR3 totals 12 residues. Between the trimmed V and J ends, which lost 8 bases and 4 bases, there was a span of 9 bases. Germline V CDR1 and CDR2: MNHEY, SVGAGI.

The V gene is TRBV5-4, the J gene TRBJ1-1, with D maybe TRBD1 (6 bases). Trimming took 2 bases from V and 5 from J, leaving 19 bases between them. Germline loops: CDR1 SGHNT, CDR2 YYREEE (reference sequence). The CDR3 totals 16 residues. CDR3 coding DNA: TGTGCCAGCAGCTTCACAGGCCTGGTTCAGGGGACTGAAGCTTTCTTT. As protein: CASSFTGLVQGTEAFF.

The genes are TRBV15 and TRBJ2-5; 7 bases fit TRBD1. CDR3 length equals 14 residues. V gave up 4 bases and J gave up 5 bases; unmatched junction bases: 7. Germline V gene lookup returns CDR1 LNHNV and CDR2 YYDKDF (reference sequence). As DNA, the CDR3 is TGTGCCACCAGCAAGGGACAGTTAGTGGAGACCCAGTACTTC. Translating it yields CATSKGQLVETQYF. The full variable domain, its missing parts supplied by reference TRBV15 and TRBJ2-5, is DAMVIQNPRYQVTQFGKPVTLSCSQTLNHNVMYWYQQKSSQAPKLLFHYYDKDFNNEADTPDNFQSRRPNTSFCFLDIRSPGLGDTAMYLCATSKGQLVETQYFGPGTRLLVL.

This chain connects TRBV6-1 to TRBJ2-7; TRBD1 aligns across 7 bases. The V gene end was trimmed by 3 bases and the J gene end by 6 bases; junction bases not matched to a gene: 11. Germline values: CDR1 MNHNS, CDR2 SASEGT. The CDR3 runs 15 residues. In nucleotides, the CDR3 is TGTGCCAGCAGTGACCAAGGGGACAGTTTTCGCGAGCAGTACTTC. Its protein is CASSDQGDSFREQYF.

This chain connects TRBV6-5 to TRBJ1-2, with D unresolved. The CDR3 is 13 amino acids. CDR1 and CDR2 (germline): MNHEY, SVGAGI. V was cut by 2 bases and J by 2 bases, with 6 bases left in between. CDR3 sequence: CASSYDTNYGYTF. The CDR3 DNA is TGTGCCAGCAGTTACGACACAAACTATGGCTACACCTTC.

Concerning this clone: This CDR3 is also generated by other DNA sequences in the sample. The rearrangement links TRBV2 to TRBJ1-5, with D perhaps TRBD1 (5 bases). Per the germline V gene, CDR1 is SNHLY and CDR2 is FYNNEI. The V end was cut by 4 bases, the J end by 4 bases, with 11 bases between. The CDR3 has 14 residues. CDR3: CASSGAGPNQPQHF. The CDR3 DNA is TGTGCCAGCAGTGGGGCAGGGCCTAATCAGCCCCAGCATTTT.

The chain employs TRBV7-7 and TRBJ2-3; D is unresolved. There are 13 residues in the CDR3. Germline loops: CDR1 SSHAT, CDR2 FNYEAQ (reference sequence). Trimming cost V 5 bases and J 4 bases, with 10 bases left between them. The CDR3 reads CASSQEVADTQYF. As DNA, the CDR3 is TGTGCCAGCAGCCAAGAGGTCGCAGATACGCAGTATTTT.

The chain links TRBV28 to TRBJ1-2; TRBD1 matches 9 bases. Germline values: CDR1 MDHEN, CDR2 SYDVKM. This CDR3 is built from 15 residues. V shed 3 bases, J shed 5 bases, and the junction held 7 bases outside the gene matches. CDR3 DNA sequence: TGTGCCAGCAGTTTGGGGACAGGGAGGACGTATGGCTACACCTTC. Its protein product is CASSLGTGRTYGYTF.

The V and J genes are TRBV19 and TRBJ1-1; unclear D gene. V gave up 2 bases and J gave up 3 bases, with 7 bases separating them. Germline-derived CDR1 and CDR2 are LNHDA and SQIVND (reference sequence). This CDR3 is 13 amino acids long. In DNA form, the CDR3 reads TGTGCCAGTAGTATAAGCGGGGACACTGAAGCTTTCTTT. Translating gives CASSISGDTEAFF.

This sequence joins TRBV7-2 and TRBJ1-4; unclear D gene. With 5 bases removed from V and 1 base from J, the gap between germline ends came to 8 bases. The CDR3 length is 14 residues. Germline assignment: CDR1 SGHTA and CDR2 FQGNSA. The CDR3 loop reads CASSQLKTNEKLFF. In DNA form, the CDR3 reads TGTGCCAGCAGCCAACTCAAAACTAATGAAAAACTGTTTTTT.

The gene calls are TRBV10-2 and TRBJ2-7, with a tentative D call TRBD1 (5 bases). The CDR3 covers 13 residues. From germline, CDR1 is WSHSY and CDR2 SAAADI. V was pared by 7 bases and J by 3 bases, with 13 bases between. For the CDR3, the DNA is TGCGCCAGCACACGACGACAGAGCTACGAGCAGTACTTC. It is translated as CASTRRQSYEQYF.